One and the same sample provided the 30 T cell receptor beta chains below, sequenced in a study of blood T cell repertoires in COVID-19. TCRdb's copy holds only in-frame clones and misses some; the assay was immunoSEQ multiplex PCR. The sample yields around 180,000 clones, around 90% seen once. The sequenced material came from peripheral blood. The receptor set was obtained from a man aged 60 to 75 with acute or convalescent COVID-19.

The chain combines TRBV4-1 with TRBJ1-5; a possible D gene is TRBD1 (6 bases). Trimming left V 4 bases short and J 3 bases short, with 10 bases between. In germline, CDR1 is MGHRA, CDR2 YSYEKL. CDR3 length: 14 amino acids. In DNA, the CDR3 is TGCGCCAGCAGCCCGGGACACGACAATCAGCCCCAGCATTTT. As protein: CASSPGHDNQPQHF.

The CDR3 sequence is CASSISRANYGYTF. The CDR3 coding sequence is TGTGCCAGCAGCATCTCTCGTGCTAACTATGGCTACACCTTC. This chain connects TRBV9 to TRBJ1-2; D is uncertain. The CDR3 runs 14 residues. V was shortened by 4 bases and J by 0 bases, with 10 bases between the two germline ends. Germline lookup yields CDR1 SGDLS and CDR2 YYNGEE.

As concerns this clone: At one end, the junction sequence differs from germline, possibly due to a read error. This sequence joins TRBV7-3 and TRBJ1-1; 7 positions match TRBD1. CDR3 length: 11 amino acids. CDR1 is SGHTA and CDR2 is FQGTGA in the germline V gene. The CDR3 spells CASSETGEPIF. CDR3 bases: TGTGCCAGCAGCGAAACAGGGGAGCCCATCTTT.

DNA of the CDR3: TGTGCCAGCAGCTCTCGACGGGACTACGAGCAGTACTTC. Encoded protein: CASSSRRDYEQYF. V and J are TRBV7-2 and TRBJ2-7; D may be TRBD2 (5 bases). Germline assignment: CDR1 SGHTA and CDR2 FQGNSA. The ends were cut back, 4 bases at V and 3 bases at J, with 10 bases in the middle. There are 13 residues in the CDR3. The complete variable domain, with remaining parts taken from reference TRBV7-2 and TRBJ2-7, reads GAGVSQSPSNKVTEKGKDVELRCDPISGHTALYWYRQSLGQGLEFLIYFQGNSAPDKSGLPSDRFSAERTGGSVSTLTIQRTQQEDSAVYLCASSSRRDYEQYFGPGTRLTVT.

The chain carries TRBV9 and TRBJ2-7, with TRBD1 identical over 7 bases. V was clipped by 4 bases and J by 3 bases; unmatched bases: 7. The CDR3 is made up of 14 amino acids. The germline CDR1 and CDR2 sequences are SGDLS and YYNGEE. The CDR3 is CASSPQGEGYEQYF. The CDR3 coding sequence is TGTGCCAGCAGCCCCCAGGGGGAAGGCTACGAGCAGTACTTC.

The CDR3 DNA reads TGTGCCAGCAGTTCACAGCAGGGATCGGAGCTGTTTTTT. Its protein product is CASSSQQGSELFF. The chain is built from TRBV5-6 and TRBJ2-2; maybe TRBD1 (5 bases). The V gene's germline CDR1 is SGHDT and CDR2 YYEEEE. The CDR3 contains 13 residues. V was shortened by 5 bases and J by 10 bases, with 15 bases between the two germline ends.

The chain links TRBV30 to TRBJ1-3; possibly TRBD1 for D (6 bases). CDR1 is GTSNPN and CDR2 is SVGIG in the germline V gene (reference sequence). The V end was cut by 0 bases, the J end by 0 bases, with 15 bases between. This CDR3 spans 17 amino acids. CDR3 residues: CAWSVRAGANSGNTIYF. DNA for the CDR3: TGTGCCTGGAGTGTACGGGCGGGGGCTAACTCTGGAAACACCATATATTTT.

This chain uses TRBV5-8 with TRBJ2-7; 10 bases map to TRBD1. This CDR3 is 15 amino acids long. V lost 5 bases and J lost 2; bases outside the gene matches: 7. Looked up from germline, CDR1 is SGHTS and CDR2 is YDEGEE. The CDR3 DNA sequence: TGTGCCAGCAGACCAGGGGGGACAGGGGCCTACGAGCAGTACGTC. As protein: CASRPGGTGAYEQYV.

This sequence joins TRBV4-2 and TRBJ2-4, with 8 bases aligning to TRBD1. This CDR3 is 17 amino acids long. V was pared by 0 bases and J by 5 bases, with 9 bases of the junction left unmatched. Per the germline V gene, CDR1 is LGHNA and CDR2 is YNFKEQ. The CDR3 DNA follows: TGTGCCAGCAGCCAAGATCGGGCAGGGGGCAGGGAAAACATTCAGTACTTC. Protein sequence: CASSQDRAGGRENIQYF.

V gene TRBV11-2 combines with J gene TRBJ2-6, with 7 bases fitting TRBD1. Germline CDR1 is SGHAT and CDR2 is FQNNGV. V dropped 5 bases and J dropped 5; count of bases not matched to a gene: 18. This CDR3 is built from 19 residues. CDR3 protein: CASSQVFRTGGVRANVLTF. As DNA, the CDR3 is TGTGCCAGCAGCCAAGTTTTTAGGACAGGAGGCGTTAGGGCCAACGTCCTGACTTTC.

The chain couples TRBV5-1 to TRBJ1-5; 9 nucleotides align to TRBD1. The CDR3 sequence is 14 residues long. The junction had 1 base not matched to a gene; V was cut back by 4 bases and J by 2 bases. Germline-derived CDR1 and CDR2 are SGHRS and YFSETQ. The CDR3 sequence is CASSRTGGNQPQHF. CDR3 DNA sequence: TGCGCCAGCAGCCGGACAGGGGGCAATCAGCCCCAGCATTTT. Supplemented by reference TRBV5-1 and TRBJ1-5, the full variable domain reads KAGVTQTPRYLIKTRGQQVTLSCSPISGHRSVSWYQQTPGQGLQFLFEYFSETQRNKGNFPGRFSGRQFSNSRSEMNVSTLELGDSALYLCASSRTGGNQPQHFGDGTRLSIL.

CDR3 DNA: TGTGCCAGCAGCCAAGATTCCGCCGGGACTGAAGCTTTCTTT. Translated: CASSQDSAGTEAFF. The chain joins TRBV3-1 (or the pseudogene TRBV3-2) to TRBJ1-1; D remains ambiguous. V shed 0 bases and J shed 5 bases, with 10 bases lying between them. CDR3 length equals 14 residues. Germline CDR1 is LGHDT and CDR2 is YNNKEL (reference sequence).

There are a few counts of this clone. The chain recombines TRBV4-1 with TRBJ1-2, with a weak D call TRBD1 (6 bases). CDR3 length equals 18 residues. Germline values: CDR1 MGHRA, CDR2 YSYEKL. Deletions cut 0 bases from V and 5 bases from J, with 22 bases between. CDR3 in DNA: TGCGCCAGCAGCCAAGACCCCGGGGCAGGGGCTAAGAGATATGGCTACACCTTC. Its translation: CASSQDPGAGAKRYGYTF.

V usage is TRBV7-8 and J usage is TRBJ1-1; no clear D gene. The CDR3 contains 12 residues. Germline V gene lookup returns CDR1 SGHVS and CDR2 FQNEAQ. The V end lost 3 bases, the J end lost 5 bases, and 7 bases lay between the germline ends. The CDR3 loop reads CASSFPGTEAFF. As DNA, the CDR3 is TGTGCCAGCAGCTTCCCGGGTACTGAAGCTTTCTTT.

This chain uses TRBV30 with TRBJ1-4; possible D gene TRBD1, 5 bases. V was pared by 2 bases and J by 4 bases, with 11 bases between. CDR1 is GTSNPN and CDR2 is SVGIG in the germline V gene (reference sequence). This CDR3 has 14 residues. The CDR3 sequence is CAWSYGGDNEKLFF. The CDR3 bases are TGTGCCTGGAGTTACGGGGGGGATAATGAAAAACTGTTTTTT.

The chain has TRBV14 and TRBJ1-3, with TRBD1 as a possible D gene (5 bases). The V end was cut by 1 base, the J end by 8 bases, with 9 bases between. The CDR3 is 13 amino acids. In germline, CDR1 is SGHDN, CDR2 FVKESK. The CDR3 is CASSQVRADTIYF. CDR3 bases: TGTGCCAGCAGCCAAGTCAGGGCGGACACCATATATTTT.

This chain joins TRBV30 and TRBJ1-3; no reliable D call. Germline CDR1 and CDR2: GTSNPN and SVGIG (reference sequence). CDR3 size: 13 residues. V was trimmed by 3 bases and J by 2 bases, leaving 8 bases between them. CDR3 DNA: TGTGCCTGGAGGACACGAGCTGGAAACACCATATATTTT. Encoded protein: CAWRTRAGNTIYF. Filled out from reference TRBV30 and TRBJ1-3, the complete variable domain reads SQTIHQWPATLVQPVGSPLSLECTVEGTSNPNLYWYRQAAGRGLQLLFYSVGIGQISSEVPQNLSASRPQDRQFILSSKKLLLSDSGFYLCAWRTRAGNTIYFGEGSWLTVV.

This clone was seen only once. V is TRBV5-6 and J is TRBJ1-1; 8 nucleotides agree with TRBD1. This CDR3 region has 14 residues. Per germline, CDR1 SGHDT and CDR2 YYEEEE. V was pared by 2 bases and J by 6 bases, with 6 bases of the junction left unmatched. Here the CDR3 reads CASSLGQGRAEAFF. DNA of the CDR3: TGTGCCAGCAGCTTAGGACAGGGTAGAGCTGAAGCTTTCTTT. Full variable domain (rest looked up from reference TRBV5-6 and TRBJ1-1): DAGVTQSPTHLIKTRGQQVTLRCSPKSGHDTVSWYQQALGQGPQFIFQYYEEEERQRGNFPDRFSGHQFPNYSSELNVNALLLGDSALYLCASSLGQGRAEAFFGQGTRLTVV.

This chain links TRBV19 with TRBJ1-3; D is unclear. There are 12 residues in the CDR3. CDR1 and CDR2 (germline): LNHDA, SQIVND (reference sequence). Trimming took off 7 bases at V and 0 bases at J, with 4 bases between the two ends. In nucleotides, the CDR3 is TGTGCCAGTATGAGCTCTGGAAACACCATATATTTT. This encodes CASMSSGNTIYF.

This clone was counted only a few times. This chain uses TRBV7-2 with TRBJ2-3, with 8 bases that match TRBD2. With 4 bases clipped from V and 10 bases from J, the junction kept 13 bases outside the gene matches. The germline CDR1 and CDR2 sequences are SGHTA and FQGNSA. This CDR3 comprises 15 residues. The CDR3, as DNA: TGTGCCAGCAGCTCCTCTAGCGGGCCGGGCATAGCGCAGTATTTT. Amino acids: CASSSSSGPGIAQYF.

The chain recombines TRBV5-1 with TRBJ2-1; maybe TRBD1 (6 bases). The CDR3 contains 16 residues. V shed 2 bases and J shed 0 bases, with 12 bases lying between them. The germline V gene encodes CDR1 SGHRS and CDR2 YFSETQ. DNA for the CDR3: TGCGCCAGCAGCTTTCGGCAGGGGAGCTCCTACAATGAGCAGTTCTTC. Protein: CASSFRQGSSYNEQFF.

The V call is TRBV30, the J call TRBJ1-1; 7 bases map to TRBD1. The CDR3 consists of 12 residues. The germline gives CDR1 GTSNPN, CDR2 SVGIG (reference sequence). The V and J ends lost 5 bases and 6 bases, in that order; junction bases with no gene match: 6. The CDR3 is CAWVQGSSEAFF. Written as DNA, the CDR3 is TGTGCCTGGGTACAGGGGTCATCTGAAGCTTTCTTT. The full variable domain, in which reference TRBV30 and TRBJ1-1 provide the parts outside the CDR3, is SQTIHQWPATLVQPVGSPLSLECTVEGTSNPNLYWYRQAAGRGLQLLFYSVGIGQISSEVPQNLSASRPQDRQFILSSKKLLLSDSGFYLCAWVQGSSEAFFGQGTRLTVV.

The chain combines TRBV11-3 with TRBJ2-2; no clear D gene. The CDR3 length is 15 residues. Trimming removed 4 bases at V and 5 bases at J, with 14 bases between. CDR1 is SGHNT, CDR2 YENEEA, per germline. The CDR3 DNA reads TGTGCCAGCAGCTCCCTGGGCCAGTTGACCGGGGAGCTGTTTTTT. As protein: CASSSLGQLTGELFF.

This clone was detected only once. The V and J genes are TRBV18 and TRBJ2-7; no firm D call. CDR1 and CDR2 (germline): KGHSH, LQKENI. CDR3 length equals 13 residues. Between the trimmed V and J ends, which lost 4 bases and 5 bases, there was a span of 12 bases. The CDR3 here is CASSQTSENEQYF. For the CDR3, the DNA is TGTGCCAGCTCACAGACATCTGAAAACGAGCAGTACTTC.

This chain joins TRBV9 and TRBJ2-3, with unresolved D. CDR3 length: 15 residues. CDR1 is SGDLS and CDR2 is YYNGEE in the germline V gene. The V gene lost 1 base and the J gene lost 0 bases, with 9 bases spanning the gap. The CDR3: CASSVLTTSTDTQYF. CDR3 nucleotides: TGTGCCAGCAGCGTACTAACCACTAGCACAGATACGCAGTATTTT.

The rearrangement uses TRBV11-2 and TRBJ1-2, with D hard to call. Per the germline V gene, CDR1 is SGHAT and CDR2 is FQNNGV. Trimming removed 2 bases at V and 8 bases at J, with 9 bases between. The CDR3 is 12 amino acids. CDR3 coding DNA: TGTGCCAGCAGCTTAACAGACGGAGGCTACACCTTC. As protein: CASSLTDGGYTF.

The chain is built from TRBV9 and TRBJ2-7; 11 nucleotides align to TRBD2. J gave up 1 base and V 3 bases, and 3 bases lay outside the gene matches. Germline loops: CDR1 SGDLS, CDR2 YYNGEE. The CDR3 runs to 15 residues. CDR3 coding DNA: TGTGCCAGCAGCGGGGGACTAGCGGAGTCCTACGAGCAGTACTTC. Translation: CASSGGLAESYEQYF. Combining the CDR3 with reference TRBV9 and TRBJ2-7 gives the whole variable domain DSGVTQTPKHLITATGQRVTLRCSPRSGDLSVYWYQQSLDQGLQFLIQYYNGEERAKGNILERFSAQQFPDLHSELNLSSLELGDSALYFCASSGGLAESYEQYFGPGTRLTVT.

The rearrangement links TRBV7-8 to TRBJ1-2, with D tentatively TRBD1 (6 bases). The V end was cut by 2 bases, the J end by 6 bases, with 7 bases between. CDR3 size: 12 residues. The germline CDR1 and CDR2 sequences are SGHVS and FQNEAQ. The CDR3 protein is CASSLNRDGYTF. In DNA form, the CDR3 reads TGTGCCAGCAGCTTAAACAGGGATGGCTACACCTTC.

The rearrangement links TRBV11-2 to TRBJ2-2; the match to TRBD1 covers 7 bases. The CDR3 totals 14 residues. V lost 5 bases to trimming and J lost 7 bases; unmatched junction nucleotides: 7. The germline CDR1 and CDR2 sequences are SGHAT and FQNNGV. The CDR3 DNA sequence: TGTGCCAGCAGCCCTACAGGGGCTAGCGGGGAGCTGTTTTTT. Protein: CASSPTGASGELFF.

The chain has TRBV9 and TRBJ2-1, with TRBD2 matching 12 bases. Germline assignment: CDR1 SGDLS and CDR2 YYNGEE. The CDR3 loop spans 15 amino acids. Trimming at V came to 4 bases and at J to 7 bases, leaving 6 bases not matched to a gene. This CDR3 is CASSILAGGRNEQFF. DNA for the CDR3: TGTGCCAGCAGCATACTAGCGGGGGGAAGGAATGAGCAGTTCTTC.